This TCR beta chain came from a study of glioma-infiltrating T cells after dendritic cell vaccination. The time point denotes: after dendritic cell vaccination, including at tumor progression/relapse. Selection required adequate fresh-frozen tumor tissue plus more than two years' survival data. V was pared by 7 bases and J by 2 bases, with 17 bases between. CDR3 length: 15 amino acids. Germline assignment: CDR1 MDHEN and CDR2 SYDVKM. Profiled with immunoSEQ multiplex PCR; TCRdb holds only in-frame clones, not every one. The data hold about 65,000 clones, with about 89% observed a single time. V and J are TRBV28 and TRBJ1-2; possibly TRBD1 for D (6 bases). Sequenced material: blood, taken after dendritic cell vaccination. The receptor was isolated from a human donor with glioblastoma. The CDR3 nucleotides read TGTGCCAGCACCTACTGGCAGGGGACGAACTATGGCTACACCTTC. Encoded protein: CASTYWQGTNYGYTF.